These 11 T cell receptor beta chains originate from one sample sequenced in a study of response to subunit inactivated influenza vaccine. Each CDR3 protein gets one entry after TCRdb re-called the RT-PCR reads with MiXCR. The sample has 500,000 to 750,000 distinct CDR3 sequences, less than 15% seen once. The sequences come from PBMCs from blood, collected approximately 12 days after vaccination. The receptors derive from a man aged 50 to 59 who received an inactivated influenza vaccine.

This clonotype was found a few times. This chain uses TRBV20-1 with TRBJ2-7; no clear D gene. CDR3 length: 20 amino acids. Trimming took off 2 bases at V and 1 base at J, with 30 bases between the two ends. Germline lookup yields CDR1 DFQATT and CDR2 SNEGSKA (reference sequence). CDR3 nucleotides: TGCAGTGCTAGAAGCCGCCCCGCGACTCACCATGTAATTACATCCTACGAGCAGTACTTC. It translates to CSARSRPATHHVITSYEQYF.

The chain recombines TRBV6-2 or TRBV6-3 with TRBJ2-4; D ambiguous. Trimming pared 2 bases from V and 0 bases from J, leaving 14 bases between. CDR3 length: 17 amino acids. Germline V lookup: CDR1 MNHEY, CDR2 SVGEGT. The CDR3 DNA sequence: TGTGCCAGCAGTTACCCCCGGACGGGCCTAGCCAAAAACATTCAGTACTTC. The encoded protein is CASSYPRTGLAKNIQYF.

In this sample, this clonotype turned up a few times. The CDR3: CSAITPRFYEQYF. The CDR3 region has the DNA TGCAGTGCCATTACCCCCCGCTTTTACGAGCAGTACTTC. This sequence joins TRBV20-1 and TRBJ2-7; D unclear. The CDR3 is 13 residues long. The germline V gene has CDR1 DFQATT and CDR2 SNEGSKA (reference sequence). The V end was cut by 6 bases, the J end by 4 bases, with 16 bases between.

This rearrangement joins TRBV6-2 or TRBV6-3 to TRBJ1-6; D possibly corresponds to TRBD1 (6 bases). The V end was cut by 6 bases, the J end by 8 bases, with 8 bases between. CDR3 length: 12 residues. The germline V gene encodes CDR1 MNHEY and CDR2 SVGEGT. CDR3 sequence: CASSQGYSPLHF. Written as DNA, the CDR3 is TGTGCCAGCAGCCAGGGGTATTCACCCCTCCACTTT.

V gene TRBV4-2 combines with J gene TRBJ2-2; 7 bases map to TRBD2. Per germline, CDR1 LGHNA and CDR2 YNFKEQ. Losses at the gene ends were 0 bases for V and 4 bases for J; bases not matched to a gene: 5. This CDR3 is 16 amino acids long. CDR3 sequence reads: CASSQEGGSGTGELFF. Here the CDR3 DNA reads TGTGCCAGCAGCCAAGAGGGCGGGAGCGGCACCGGGGAGCTGTTTTTT.

The DNA for the CDR3 is TGTGCCAGCAGCTTAGCGGGAATGCCAGAGACCCAGTACTTC. Its protein is CASSLAGMPETQYF. V gene TRBV7-8 combines with J gene TRBJ2-5; D unclear. V was trimmed by 0 bases and J by 4 bases, leaving 9 bases between them. The CDR3 consists of 14 residues. Germline loops: CDR1 SGHVS, CDR2 FQNEAQ.

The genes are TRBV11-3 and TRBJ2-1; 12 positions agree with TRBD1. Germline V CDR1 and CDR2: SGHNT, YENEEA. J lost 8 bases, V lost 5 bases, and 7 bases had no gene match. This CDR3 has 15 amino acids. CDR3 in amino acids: CASSTRDRGPDEQFF. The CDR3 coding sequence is TGTGCCAGCAGCACCCGGGACAGGGGGCCCGATGAGCAGTTCTTC.

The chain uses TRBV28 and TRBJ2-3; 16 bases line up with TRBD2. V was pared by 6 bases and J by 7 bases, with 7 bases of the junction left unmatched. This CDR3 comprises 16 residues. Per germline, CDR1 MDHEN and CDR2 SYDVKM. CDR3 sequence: CASSPGLAGGRYTQYF. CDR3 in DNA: TGTGCCAGCAGCCCGGGACTAGCGGGAGGGCGATATACGCAGTATTTT.

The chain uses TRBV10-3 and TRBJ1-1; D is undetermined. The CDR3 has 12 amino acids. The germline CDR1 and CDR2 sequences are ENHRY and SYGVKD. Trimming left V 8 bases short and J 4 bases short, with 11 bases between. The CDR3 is CAIGGFRTEAFF. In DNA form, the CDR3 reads TGTGCCATCGGCGGATTTCGCACTGAAGCTTTCTTT.

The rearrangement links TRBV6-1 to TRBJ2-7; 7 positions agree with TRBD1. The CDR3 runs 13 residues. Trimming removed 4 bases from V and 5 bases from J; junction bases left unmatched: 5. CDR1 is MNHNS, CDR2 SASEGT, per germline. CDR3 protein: CASSGQGTHEQYF. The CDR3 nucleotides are TGTGCCAGCAGTGGACAGGGAACCCACGAGCAGTACTTC.

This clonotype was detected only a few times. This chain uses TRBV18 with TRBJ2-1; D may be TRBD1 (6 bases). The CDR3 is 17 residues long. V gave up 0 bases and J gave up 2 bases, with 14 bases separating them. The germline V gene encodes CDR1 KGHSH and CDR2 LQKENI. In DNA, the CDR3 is TGTGCCAGCTCACCACCCAGGGGTGGAAACACCTACAATGAGCAGTTCTTC. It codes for CASSPPRGGNTYNEQFF.